The clone carrying this T cell receptor (beta chain) was counted many times. The data originate from a study of response to subunit inactivated influenza vaccine. Germline-derived CDR1 and CDR2 are MNHEY and SMNVEV (reference sequence). Trimming took 6 bases from V and 3 from J, leaving 17 bases between them. CDR3 size: 16 residues. TCRdb used MiXCR to reprocess the RT-PCR reads, holding one entry per CDR3 protein. The sample lists about 570,000 distinct CDR3 sequences, about 11% occurring once. The sample also formed part of further work on T cells expressing NK-cell markers. That publication notes: UMI-tagged 5'RACE template switching yielded the TCR beta cDNA. The TCR beta repertoires originated in sorted CD3+CD56+NKG2C+, CD3+CD56+NKG2C- and CD3+CD56-NKG2C+ T cells. With respect to HCMV, seven of the eight sequenced donors were seropositive, and one was seronegative. Several experiments confined sorting to alpha-beta TCR T cells with an anti-gamma-delta TCR antibody. In roughly six donors, dominant CD3+CD56+NKG2C+ clonotypes ranked among the top 10 CD8+ clonotypes.

Sequenced material: PBMCs from blood, taken on the day of vaccination. The chain employs TRBV27 and TRBJ1-4; D possibly corresponds to TRBD1 (5 bases). This sequence was found in a man aged 50 or older who received an inactivated influenza vaccine. The CDR3 region has the DNA TGTGCCAGCAGCCGAGGGACCACACCTGCTAATGAAAAACTGTTTTTT. Translated: CASSRGTTPANEKLFF.